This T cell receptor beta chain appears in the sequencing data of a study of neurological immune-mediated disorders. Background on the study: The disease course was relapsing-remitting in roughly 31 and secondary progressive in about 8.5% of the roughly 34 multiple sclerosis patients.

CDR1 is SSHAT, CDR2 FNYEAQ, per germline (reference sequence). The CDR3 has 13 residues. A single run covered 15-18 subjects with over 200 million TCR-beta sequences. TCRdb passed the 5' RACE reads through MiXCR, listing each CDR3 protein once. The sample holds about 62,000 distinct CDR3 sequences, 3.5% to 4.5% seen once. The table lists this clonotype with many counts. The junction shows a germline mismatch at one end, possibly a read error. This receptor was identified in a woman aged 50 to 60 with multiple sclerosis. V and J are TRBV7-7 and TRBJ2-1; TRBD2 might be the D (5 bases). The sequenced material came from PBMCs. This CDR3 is CASSYQEGDEQFF. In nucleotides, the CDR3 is TGTGCTAGCAGTTATCAAGAGGGCGATGAGCAGTTCTTC. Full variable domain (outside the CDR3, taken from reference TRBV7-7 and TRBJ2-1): GAGVSQSPRYKVTKRGQDVTLRCDPISSHATLYWYQQALGQGPEFLTYFNYEAQPDKSGLPSDRFSAERPEGSISTLTIQRTEQRDSAMYRCASSYQEGDEQFFGPGTRLTVL.